This TCR beta chain was retrieved from a study of blood T cells in healthy people across ages. Study results and caveats: Unsorted PBMCs ruled out conclusive naive versus antigen-experienced comparison.

The use of a sample-barcoded 5' primer and a J-beta primer mix characterized a second PCR of about 6 to 11 cycles. Individual samples furnished no less than 2.5 million CDR3-containing paired-end reads apiece. In TCRdb, the 5' RACE reads were re-called with MiXCR into one record per CDR3 protein. Here the sample spans 600,000 to 800,000 distinct CDR3 sequences, roughly half being singletons. About this clonotype: What it recognizes is unknown.

Caucasian individuals from Russia who were healthy and aged roughly 6 to 95 acted as donors. The CDR3 covers 15 residues. The germline V and J ends were trimmed by 3 bases and 1 base, with 10 bases remaining between them. The V gene's germline CDR1 is DFQATT and CDR2 SNEGSKA (reference sequence). This receptor was obtained from a woman of 80 years or more in good health. The V and J genes are TRBV20-1 and TRBJ2-6; weak D call: TRBD1 (6 bases). Sequenced input: blood. CDR3 coding DNA: TGCAGTGCTAGTACAGGGAGTTCTGGGGCCAACGTCCTGACTTTC. It encodes CSASTGSSGANVLTF.